The 31 T cell receptor beta chains given below trace back to one sample, sequenced in a study of cytomegalovirus exposure and HLA in healthy donors. The PCR ran on 60 Vbeta and 13 Jbeta primers. TCRdb's copy holds only in-frame clones and misses some; the assay was immunoSEQ multiplex PCR. The sample contains 100,000 to 150,000 clones, about two thirds of which appear only once. The sample consisted of PBMCs. Receptor source: a human donor in good health.

The chain recombines TRBV27 with TRBJ2-7; 13 nucleotides align to TRBD2. The CDR3 runs to 15 residues. CDR1 is MNHEY, CDR2 SMNVEV, per germline (reference sequence). Unmatched junction bases numbered 4, after V lost 7 bases and J lost 1 base. This chain's CDR3 is CASKLLAGGSYEQYF. The CDR3 bases are TGTGCCAGCAAACTACTAGCGGGAGGGTCCTACGAGCAGTACTTC.

The chain links TRBV18 to TRBJ2-1; TRBD1 might be the D (6 bases). V lost 2 bases and J 4 bases, leaving 12 bases between the germline ends. The CDR3 spans 15 residues. Looked up from germline, CDR1 is KGHSH and CDR2 is LQKENI. The CDR3 DNA reads TGTGCCAGCTCACCAGGTACAGGGATATACAATGAGCAGTTCTTC. Translation gives CASSPGTGIYNEQFF.

The rearrangement joins TRBV12-5 to TRBJ2-2; 11 nucleotides align to TRBD1. The ends lost 5 bases at V and 4 bases at J; junction bases unmatched: 3. The CDR3 spans 15 residues. Germline CDR1 and CDR2: LGHNT and FRNRAP. As DNA, the CDR3 is TGTGCTAGTGGTCTAGGGACAGGGGGCACCGGGGAGCTGTTTTTT. Amino acids: CASGLGTGGTGELFF.

This clone was recorded a few times. This chain joins TRBV5-4 and TRBJ2-5; 9 nucleotides match TRBD2. This CDR3 comprises 15 residues. Losses at the gene ends were 0 bases for V and 4 bases for J; bases not matched to a gene: 4. CDR1 and CDR2 from the germline V gene are SGHNT and YYREEE (reference sequence). The CDR3 coding sequence is TGTGCCAGCAGCTTGGGGGGTAGCGGGGGAGAGACCCAGTACTTC. Translation gives CASSLGGSGGETQYF.

Here the CDR3 reads CASSPGTSLVNEQFF. CDR3 nucleotide sequence: TGTGCCAGCAGCCCCGGGACTAGCTTGGTCAATGAGCAGTTCTTC. The chain recombines TRBV5-6 with TRBJ2-1; TRBD2 agrees at 9 bases. CDR1 is SGHDT, CDR2 YYEEEE, per germline. J was trimmed by 6 bases and V by 4 bases; bases with no gene match: 8. The CDR3 consists of 15 residues.

The V gene is TRBV7-2, the J gene TRBJ2-3; no clear D gene. Deletions cut 2 bases from V and 4 bases from J, with 10 bases between. The CDR3 length is 14 residues. Germline CDR1 and CDR2: SGHTA and FQGNSA. The chain's CDR3 is CASSLFPRSDTQYF. The CDR3 coding sequence is TGTGCCAGCAGCTTATTTCCGCGGTCAGATACGCAGTATTTT.

This clone was detected only once. The chain employs TRBV9 and TRBJ2-3; D possibly corresponds to TRBD1 (6 bases). Trimming removed 4 bases from V and 0 bases from J, with 12 bases in between. The CDR3 runs to 15 residues. Germline V gene sequence: CDR1 SGDLS, CDR2 YYNGEE. CDR3 sequence: CASSSGQISTDTQYF. CDR3 sequence (DNA): TGTGCCAGCAGCTCGGGACAAATCAGCACAGATACGCAGTATTTT.

The chain carries TRBV16 and TRBJ2-7; 7 nucleotides align to TRBD1. Germline-derived CDR1 and CDR2 are KGHSY and FQNENV. The CDR3 totals 13 residues. V shed 3 bases and J 5 bases; nucleotides not matched to a gene: 4. The CDR3 coding sequence is TGTGCCAGCAGCCAGACTACAGGGGACGAGCAGTACTTC. Protein sequence: CASSQTTGDEQYF.

The gene calls are TRBV2 and TRBJ2-5; 14 bases agree with TRBD2. V trimming: 7 bases; J trimming: 4 bases; junction bases outside the gene matches: 8. From germline, CDR1 is SNHLY and CDR2 FYNNEI. The CDR3 runs 16 residues. The CDR3 loop reads CASMGGTSGRGETQYF. CDR3 nucleotides: TGTGCCAGCATGGGGGGGACTAGCGGGAGAGGAGAGACCCAGTACTTC.

This chain uses TRBV9 with TRBJ1-1; 8 bases line up with TRBD1. Trimming cost V 0 bases and J 5 bases; bases outside gene matches: 6. The CDR3 is made up of 15 amino acids. CDR1 SGDLS and CDR2 YYNGEE come from the germline V gene. The CDR3 bases are TGTGCCAGCAGCGTAGCGGCAGGGGGCCGGACTGAAGCTTTCTTT. Its translation is CASSVAAGGRTEAFF. Drawing the rest from reference TRBV9 and TRBJ1-1, the complete variable domain is DSGVTQTPKHLITATGQRVTLRCSPRSGDLSVYWYQQSLDQGLQFLIQYYNGEERAKGNILERFSAQQFPDLHSELNLSSLELGDSALYFCASSVAAGGRTEAFFGQGTRLTVV.

V is TRBV5-1 and J is TRBJ2-1; tentatively, D is TRBD2 (6 bases). CDR1 is SGHRS and CDR2 is YFSETQ in the germline V gene. This CDR3 comprises 16 residues. V lost 4 bases to trimming and J lost 2 bases, with 16 bases between them. CDR3 protein: CASSLSGDSPYNEQFF. The DNA of the CDR3 is TGCGCCAGCAGCCTTTCGGGAGACAGTCCCTACAATGAGCAGTTCTTC.

This clone showed up just a few times. V gene TRBV6-1 combines with J gene TRBJ2-5; 7 bases match TRBD2. The J call may be in error: the DNA end matches TRBJ2-7 better. The CDR3 length is 14 residues. Germline values: CDR1 MNHNS, CDR2 SASEGT. CDR3 residues: CASIFVGGVHEQYF. CDR3 DNA sequence: TGTGCCAGCATCTTCGTTGGGGGGGTCCACGAGCAGTACTTC.

The rearrangement links TRBV27 to TRBJ1-2, with D perhaps matching TRBD1 (6 bases). V was pared by 6 bases and J by 7 bases, with 21 bases between. This CDR3 is 15 amino acids long. CDR1 and CDR2 (germline): MNHEY, SMNVEV (reference sequence). The CDR3 DNA sequence: TGTGCCAGCAGGAGGACGGGACGGGGGGCTGGTGGCTACACCTTC. Protein sequence: CASRRTGRGAGGYTF.

This clone was seen just once. The chain carries TRBV28 and TRBJ2-7, with 9 bases identical to TRBD1. The junction had 5 bases not matched to a gene; V was cut back by 8 bases and J by 3 bases. The length of the CDR3 is 13 residues. CDR1 MDHEN and CDR2 SYDVKM come from the germline V gene. CDR3 protein: CASYRDRVYEQYF. The CDR3 coding sequence is TGTGCCAGCTACCGGGACAGGGTCTACGAGCAGTACTTC.

The CDR3 DNA reads TGTGCCAGCAGTGAGGCCTCTGGGGCCAACGTCCTGACTTTC. As protein: CASSEASGANVLTF. The chain has TRBV6-4 and TRBJ2-6; D call uncertain. V dropped 3 bases and J dropped 0 bases, with 3 bases sitting between them. The CDR3 covers 14 residues. Germline CDR1 reads MRHNA; CDR2 reads SNTAGT.

V and J are TRBV11-1 and TRBJ2-5, with 9 bases identical to TRBD1. V was clipped by 2 bases and J by 11 bases; unmatched bases: 12. CDR1 and CDR2 from the germline V gene are SGHAT and FQDESV (reference sequence). This CDR3 has 15 residues. The chain's CDR3 is CASSLPGTGSGEQYF. In nucleotides, the CDR3 is TGTGCCAGCAGCTTACCCGGGACAGGGAGTGGGGAGCAGTACTTC.

The chain couples TRBV6-1 to TRBJ2-7; 8 nucleotides agree with TRBD2. The CDR3 spans 15 residues. Germline V gene data show CDR1 as MNHNS and CDR2 as SASEGT. V trimming: 1 base; J trimming: 7 bases; junction bases outside the gene matches: 9. DNA of the CDR3: TGTGCCAGCAGTGAAGTTCCCCGGGGGGGTCGGGAGCAGTACTTC. It translates to CASSEVPRGGREQYF.

The CDR3 spells CATSRTPGQGDGYTF. Here the CDR3 DNA reads TGTGCCACCAGCAGAACCCCGGGACAGGGAGATGGCTACACCTTC. The chain carries TRBV15 and TRBJ1-2, with 9 bases matching TRBD1. CDR1 and CDR2 (germline): LNHNV, YYDKDF (reference sequence). V lost 2 bases and J lost 6; bases outside the gene matches: 7. CDR3 length equals 15 residues.

With regard to this clone: Compared with germline, one end of the junction differs, possibly owing to a read error. The chain is built from TRBV7-2 and TRBJ2-7; the D is unclear. Germline loops: CDR1 SGHTA, CDR2 FQGNSA. This CDR3 has 11 amino acids. This chain's CDR3 is CASSPSFEQYF. In DNA form, the CDR3 reads TGTGCCAGCAGCCCCTCCTTCGAGCAGTACTTC.

The chain couples TRBV12-5 to TRBJ2-3; 8 nucleotides agree with TRBD2. Germline CDR1 and CDR2: LGHNT and FRNRAP. The CDR3 length is 19 residues. After removal of 2 bases from V and 0 bases from J, the junction contained 13 bases not matched to a gene. The CDR3 region is CASGLTVKSGGSSTDTQYF. The CDR3 DNA is TGTGCTAGTGGTTTGACAGTCAAGAGCGGGGGATCTAGCACAGATACGCAGTATTTT.

In its sample, this clone was seen once. The genes are TRBV5-1 and TRBJ2-3; the D gene is possibly TRBD1 (5 bases). This CDR3 contains 16 residues. Germline-derived CDR1 and CDR2 are SGHRS and YFSETQ. The ends were cut back, 1 base at V and 0 bases at J, with 12 bases in the middle. The CDR3 nucleotides read TGCGCCAGCAGCTTGACCACAGGCGCTAGCACAGATACGCAGTATTTT. It yields the protein CASSLTTGASTDTQYF.

The V call is TRBV7-8, the J call TRBJ2-3; 7 nucleotides agree with TRBD2. J gave up 0 bases and V 5 bases, and 5 bases lay outside the gene matches. The CDR3 is 15 residues long. Germline-derived CDR1 and CDR2 are SGHVS and FQNEAQ. The CDR3 loop is CASSRSGTSTDTQYF. In DNA, the CDR3 is TGTGCCAGCAGCCGGAGCGGGACTAGCACAGATACGCAGTATTTT.

The rearrangement uses TRBV6-5 and TRBJ2-5; perhaps TRBD1 as D (5 bases). The end of the DNA aligns better with TRBJ2-7, so the J call may be wrong. CDR3 size: 13 residues. The germline V gene has CDR1 MNHEY and CDR2 SVGAGI. CDR3 residues: CATQIPGRGEQYF. The CDR3 DNA reads as TGTGCCACCCAAATTCCAGGGCGTGGCGAGCAGTACTTC.

The chain recombines TRBV29-1 with TRBJ2-1; 7 positions agree with TRBD2. CDR3 length: 12 amino acids. CDR1 and CDR2 from the germline V gene are SQVTM and ANQGSEA. J lost 7 bases, V lost 3 bases, and 3 bases had no gene match. The CDR3 coding sequence is TGCAGCGTTGAGGGGGGGAGGAATGAGCAGTTCTTC. Its protein is CSVEGGRNEQFF.

As concerns this clone: At one end, the junction sequence differs from germline, possibly due to a read error. The V gene is TRBV5-3, the J gene TRBJ2-3; TRBD2 is a possible D gene (6 bases). TRBV5-3 qualifies as an ORF whose function is uncertain. The CDR3 length is 17 residues. CDR3 DNA sequence: TGTGCCAGAAGCCCTAGCCCCGAGGGAGCCTCGGGGGATACGCGGTATTTT. It yields the protein CARSPSPEGASGDTRYF.

The chain combines TRBV13 with TRBJ1-1; 7 nucleotides match TRBD1. V lost 5 bases and J lost 5; bases outside the gene matches: 5. The CDR3 runs 13 residues. Germline CDR1 PRHDT, CDR2 FYEKMQ (reference sequence). CDR3 in amino acids: CASSPGGNTEAFF. The CDR3 nucleotides read TGTGCCAGCAGCCCAGGGGGGAATACTGAAGCTTTCTTT.

V usage is TRBV27 and J usage is TRBJ2-3; maybe TRBD1 (6 bases). The CDR3 loop spans 13 amino acids. Germline assignment: CDR1 MNHEY and CDR2 SMNVEV (reference sequence). V was cut by 7 bases and J by 1 base, with 9 bases left in between. CDR3 region: CASNRQGTDTQYF. In nucleotides, the CDR3 is TGTGCCAGCAACCGACAGGGCACAGATACGCAGTATTTT.

The genes are TRBV4-2 and TRBJ2-7, with D unresolved. The CDR3 has 13 amino acids. V lost 0 bases and J 6 bases, leaving 9 bases between the germline ends. The germline gives CDR1 LGHNA, CDR2 YNFKEQ. CDR3 amino acids: CASSQDISPEQYF. CDR3 bases: TGTGCCAGCAGCCAAGATATTAGCCCCGAGCAGTACTTC.

This chain links TRBV28 with TRBJ1-5; 8 positions agree with TRBD1. The CDR3 contains 16 residues. With V trimmed by 5 bases and J by 2 bases, 8 bases remained unmatched. The germline gives CDR1 MDHEN, CDR2 SYDVKM. CDR3: CASSGHTGGGNQPQHF. For the CDR3, the DNA is TGTGCCAGCAGTGGACATACAGGGGGGGGCAATCAGCCCCAGCATTTT. Based on the CDR3 plus reference TRBV28 and TRBJ1-5, the full variable domain is DVKVTQSSRYLVKRTGEKVFLECVQDMDHENMFWYRQDPGLGLRLIYFSYDVKMKEKGDIPEGYSVSREKKERFSLILESASTNQTSMYLCASSGHTGGGNQPQHFGDGTRLSIL.

V and J are TRBV5-4 and TRBJ1-6; 9 bases are shared with TRBD1. Germline V lookup: CDR1 SGHNT, CDR2 YYREEE (reference sequence). V shed 5 bases, J shed 10 bases, and the junction held 7 bases outside the gene matches. The CDR3 sequence is 14 residues long. CDR3 DNA: TGTGCCAGCAGGAGGGGACAGGGAACGTCACCCCTCCACTTT. Translated: CASRRGQGTSPLHF.

In this sample, this clone turned up a few times. The rearrangement links TRBV20-1 to TRBJ2-5; D is perhaps TRBD2 (6 bases). This CDR3 has 11 residues. V dropped 6 bases and J dropped 5 bases, with 10 bases sitting between them. From germline, CDR1 is DFQATT and CDR2 SNEGSKA (reference sequence). CDR3 sequence (DNA): TGCAGTGCCTACCGGGGGGAGACCCAGTACTTC. Residues: CSAYRGETQYF.